This TCR beta chain was observed in a study of cytotoxic CD8 clonotypes in ibrutinib-treated CLL. Study-level background: Once patients had received a median 12 months of treatment, range 6 to 36, response samples were obtained.

Using immunoSEQ multiplex PCR, the repertoire was profiled, and TCRdb retains in-frame clones only, with some absent. The repertoire holds about 68,000 clones, with about two thirds as singletons. This CDR3 region has 16 residues. The starting material was PBMCs, obtained after 12 months of ibrutinib treatment. This receptor was identified in a human donor with chronic lymphocytic leukemia. The chain combines TRBV21-1 with TRBJ1-4. TRBV21-1 is annotated as a pseudogene. The CDR3 region has the DNA TGTGCCAGCACTAGCGTGCTGGGAGCGACTAATGAAAAACTGTTTTTT. Its translation is CASTSVLGATNEKLFF.